Each of the 10 T cell receptor beta chains below was sequenced from the same sample in a study of identical twins (dated by TCRdb to about 2016). The library was prepared using 5' RACE. The reads were generated on an Illumina HiSeq 2000. TCRdb reprocessed the public reads (quality trimming at Q25 with fastp, clone calling with MiXCR) and kept in-frame beta chains. Each record represents a unique CDR3 protein, reported with the most common genes and DNA among its rows. The sample records 540,000 or so distinct CDR3 sequences, about 20% of which are singletons. The top ten clonotypes cover approximately 0.52% of the sample. The same specimen was also included in a second study, on yellow fever vaccine responses in identical twins.

Sequenced sample: CD4+ T cells sorted from blood. The receptors here all came from a woman younger than 35 in good health.

This rearrangement joins TRBV5-8 to TRBJ1-1; TRBD1 matches at 10 bases. This CDR3 is 15 amino acids long. J gave up 5 bases and V 3 bases, and 7 bases lay outside the gene matches. Germline CDR1 SGHTS, CDR2 YDEGEE. DNA of the CDR3: TGTGCCAGCAGCTCTGACAGGGGGCGGGGAACTGAAGCTTTCTTT. Translated, it gives CASSSDRGRGTEAFF.

This chain links TRBV5-1 with TRBJ2-7, with 9 bases lining up with TRBD2. Germline assignment: CDR1 SGHRS and CDR2 YFSETQ. This CDR3 region has 18 residues. V lost 1 base, J lost 4 bases, and 15 bases stayed unmatched. The CDR3 DNA follows: TGCGCCAGCAGCTTGAACCCCCATGGCGGGAGGGCCGGGTACGAGCAGTACTTC. Its translation is CASSLNPHGGRAGYEQYF.

Only a few counts were recorded for this clonotype. CDR3 nucleotides: TGCAGTGCTTTTACTAGCGGGAGCATTGAAAGGGAGACCCAGTACTTC. It is translated as CSAFTSGSIERETQYF. The chain links TRBV20-1 to TRBJ2-5; 11 bases agree with TRBD2. CDR1 and CDR2 (germline): DFQATT, SNEGSKA (reference sequence). This CDR3 has 16 amino acids. J gave up 5 bases and V 5 bases, and 13 bases lay outside the gene matches.

This clonotype was recorded a few times. The chain has TRBV6-2 or TRBV6-3 and TRBJ2-7, with a weak D call TRBD1 (7 bases). This CDR3 has 14 residues. CDR1 is MNHEY, CDR2 SVGEGT, per germline. Trimming shortened V by 5 bases and J by 2 bases, and 13 bases separated the two germline ends. In nucleotides, the CDR3 is TGTGCCAGCAGTCCGCAGGGGGGACCCTACGAGCAGTACTTC. It yields the protein CASSPQGGPYEQYF.

This clonotype was detected ten times or more. The V and J genes are TRBV11-2 and TRBJ2-5; D gene ambiguous. The length of the CDR3 is 12 residues. V lost 2 bases, J lost 3 bases, and 4 bases lay in between. Per the germline V gene, CDR1 is SGHAT and CDR2 is FQNNGV. The CDR3 protein is CASSLIEETQYF. CDR3 coding DNA: TGTGCCAGCAGCTTAATTGAAGAGACCCAGTACTTC.

To note about this clonotype: The junction departs from germline at one end; a sequencing error may be responsible. This chain uses TRBV20-1 with TRBJ2-7; D is perhaps TRBD2 (6 bases). Germline lookup yields CDR1 DFQATT and CDR2 SNEGSKA (reference sequence). CDR3 length equals 14 residues. For the CDR3, the DNA is TGCGGTGCTAGCCCCCCGGGACTCCATTACGAGCAGTACTTC. Protein: CGASPPGLHYEQYF.

The chain recombines TRBV6-1 with TRBJ1-1; D not resolved. The CDR3 consists of 15 residues. CDR1 and CDR2 (germline): MNHNS, SASEGT. V shed 6 bases and J shed 1 base, with 15 bases lying between them. CDR3 sequence reads: CASSPARTANTEAFF. The CDR3 nucleotides read TGTGCCAGCAGCCCTGCAAGGACGGCGAACACTGAAGCTTTCTTT.

This chain connects TRBV10-3 to TRBJ2-7; the match to TRBD2 covers 7 bases. Germline-derived CDR1 and CDR2 are ENHRY and SYGVKD. Germline trimming cut 0 bases from V and 3 bases from J; bases unmatched to any gene: 8. The CDR3 consists of 16 residues. The CDR3 DNA follows: TGTGCCATCAGTGAGTCAGGCGGGACTACCTTCTACGAGCAGTACTTC. This encodes CAISESGGTTFYEQYF.

The V call is TRBV7-8, the J call TRBJ1-5; tentatively, D is TRBD1 (5 bases). CDR3 size: 15 residues. Trimming shortened V by 0 bases and J by 11 bases, and 17 bases separated the two germline ends. From germline, CDR1 is SGHVS and CDR2 FQNEAQ. The CDR3 DNA reads TGTGCCAGCAGCTTAGCGGAAGGGCGCCGGGGGTCCCAGCATTTT. Protein: CASSLAEGRRGSQHF.

This clonotype showed up just once. This chain links TRBV7-8 with TRBJ2-5, with 7 bases that match TRBD2. The trim removed 5 bases at V and 7 bases at J, leaving 13 bases unmatched. Germline V gene data show CDR1 as SGHVS and CDR2 as FQNEAQ. The length of the CDR3 is 15 residues. The CDR3 region has the DNA TGTGCCAGCAGCACGACCCTTGGACTAGTGGGGACCCAGTACTTC. Translating it yields CASSTTLGLVGTQYF.